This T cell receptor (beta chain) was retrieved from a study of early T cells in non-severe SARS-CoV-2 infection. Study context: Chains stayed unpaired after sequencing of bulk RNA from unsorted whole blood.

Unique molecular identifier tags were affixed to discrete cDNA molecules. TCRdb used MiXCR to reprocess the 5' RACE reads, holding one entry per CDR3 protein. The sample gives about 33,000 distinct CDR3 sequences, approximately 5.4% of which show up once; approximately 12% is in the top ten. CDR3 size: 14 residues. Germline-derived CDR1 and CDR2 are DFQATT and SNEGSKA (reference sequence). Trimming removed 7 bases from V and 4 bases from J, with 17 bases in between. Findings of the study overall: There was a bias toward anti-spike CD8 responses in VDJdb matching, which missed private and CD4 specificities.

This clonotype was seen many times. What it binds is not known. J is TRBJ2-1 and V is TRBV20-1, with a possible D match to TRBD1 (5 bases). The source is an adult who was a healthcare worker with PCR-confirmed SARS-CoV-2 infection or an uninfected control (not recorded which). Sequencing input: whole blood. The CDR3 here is CSVNRIRDYNEQFF. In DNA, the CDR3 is TGCAGTGTCAACAGGATAAGGGATTACAATGAGCAGTTCTTC.